The 25 T cell receptor beta chains listed next were all sequenced from one sample in a study of blood T cell repertoires in COVID-19. The table came from immunoSEQ multiplex PCR; TCRdb's copy has only in-frame clones and leaves some out. The repertoire holds around 190,000 clones, with more than 70% as singletons. Material: PBMCs or T cells enriched from blood (not recorded which). The source of these receptors is a man between 40 and 49 years old with acute COVID-19.

The chain combines TRBV28 with TRBJ1-3; weak D call: TRBD1 (6 bases). This CDR3 has 14 residues. Germline CDR1 reads MDHEN; CDR2 reads SYDVKM. The ends were cut back, 9 bases at V and 7 bases at J, with 19 bases in the middle. The chain's CDR3 is CASRGAGGRNTIYF. The CDR3 DNA sequence: TGTGCCAGTAGGGGAGCGGGGGGCAGGAACACCATATATTTT.

V gene TRBV4-2 combines with J gene TRBJ1-5, with a weak D call TRBD1 (6 bases). The CDR3 covers 19 residues. Germline CDR1 LGHNA, CDR2 YNFKEQ. V was shortened by 0 bases and J by 1 base, with 19 bases between the two germline ends. This chain's CDR3 is CASSQDIGGARGSNQPQHF. CDR3 DNA: TGTGCCAGCAGCCAAGATATCGGGGGGGCCCGAGGGAGCAATCAGCCCCAGCATTTT.

The V gene is TRBV19, the J gene TRBJ2-7; D perhaps matches TRBD2 (7 bases). The CDR3 sequence is 13 residues long. CDR1 and CDR2 from the germline V gene are LNHDA and SQIVND (reference sequence). V was trimmed by 8 bases and J by 5 bases, leaving 16 bases between them. CDR3 protein: CASRAGAIHEQYF. CDR3 bases: TGTGCCAGTCGTGCGGGGGCGATCCACGAGCAGTACTTC.

This chain uses TRBV29-1 with TRBJ2-1; 9 nucleotides align to TRBD2. The V gene's germline CDR1 is SQVTM and CDR2 ANQGSEA. With 4 bases clipped from V and 6 bases from J, the junction kept 10 bases outside the gene matches. The CDR3 sequence is 15 residues long. In nucleotides, the CDR3 is TGCAGCGTTGCCAGGGCGGCTAGCGGGACCAATGAGCAGTTCTTC. Protein product: CSVARAASGTNEQFF.

The chain couples TRBV24-1 to TRBJ2-1, with TRBD2 as a possible D gene (6 bases). Trimming removed 9 bases at V and 6 bases at J, with 17 bases between. Germline V gene lookup returns CDR1 KGHDR and CDR2 SFDVKD. There are 14 residues in the CDR3. CDR3 coding DNA: TGTGCCACCTCCGGGAGTGGGCGGGGCAATGAGCAGTTCTTC. Translated, it gives CATSGSGRGNEQFF.

This chain uses TRBV7-6 with TRBJ2-6; 7 nucleotides line up with TRBD1. The CDR3 has 18 residues. After removal of 2 bases from V and 3 bases from J, the junction contained 10 bases not matched to a gene. CDR1 is SGHVS and CDR2 is FNYEAQ in the germline V gene. Here the CDR3 DNA reads TGTGCCAGCAGCTTACTCCGACAGGGCGACTTTGGGGCCAACGTCCTGACTTTC. Protein sequence: CASSLLRQGDFGANVLTF.

The V gene is TRBV19, the J gene TRBJ2-1, with 8 bases lining up with TRBD1. After removal of 7 bases from V and 4 bases from J, the junction contained 3 bases not matched to a gene. This CDR3 has 13 residues. The germline CDR1 and CDR2 sequences are LNHDA and SQIVND (reference sequence). As DNA, the CDR3 is TGTGCCAGTACCCGGACAGGGTACAATGAGCAGTTCTTC. Residues: CASTRTGYNEQFF. Full variable domain (missing parts from reference TRBV19 and TRBJ2-1): DGGITQSPKYLFRKEGQNVTLSCEQNLNHDAMYWYRQDPGQGLRLIYYSQIVNDFQKGDIAEGYSVSREKKESFPLTVTSAQKNPTAFYLCASTRTGYNEQFFGPGTRLTVL.

This clone appeared a single time. This chain joins TRBV5-4 and TRBJ2-5; 10 bases are a match to TRBD1. The V segment lost 3 bases and the J segment 5 bases; nucleotides outside the gene matches: 7. This CDR3 spans 15 amino acids. Germline V gene sequence: CDR1 SGHNT, CDR2 YYREEE (reference sequence). The CDR3 loop is CASSSGDRGHETQYF. The CDR3 region has the DNA TGTGCCAGCAGCTCCGGTGACAGGGGGCATGAGACCCAGTACTTC.

The chain employs TRBV3-1 (or the pseudogene TRBV3-2) and TRBJ2-1, with D maybe TRBD2 (6 bases). The CDR3 is made up of 15 amino acids. Per germline, CDR1 LGHDT and CDR2 YNNKEL (reference sequence). The V end lost 0 bases, the J end lost 1 base, and 7 bases lay between the germline ends. The CDR3 protein is CASSQEAGSYNEQFF. In nucleotides, the CDR3 is TGTGCCAGCAGCCAAGAGGCGGGGTCCTACAATGAGCAGTTCTTC.

The chain is built from TRBV24-1 and TRBJ2-1; D may be TRBD2 (6 bases). The CDR3 extends over 14 amino acids. The V gene's germline CDR1 is KGHDR and CDR2 SFDVKD. V gave up 0 bases and J gave up 7 bases, with 9 bases separating them. The CDR3 is CATSDLRGRNEQFF. The CDR3 DNA sequence: TGTGCCACCAGTGATTTGAGAGGGAGGAATGAGCAGTTCTTC.

This clone was recorded only once. This sequence joins TRBV5-1 and TRBJ1-6; no clear D. The CDR3 length is 15 residues. The V and J ends lost 4 bases and 7 bases respectively, with 15 bases between them. Per germline, CDR1 SGHRS and CDR2 YFSETQ. Here the CDR3 DNA reads TGCGCCAGCAGCGCCCAGCAATCGGAGAATTCACCCCTCCACTTT. This gives the protein CASSAQQSENSPLHF.

This clone was observed a handful of times. J is TRBJ2-1 and V is TRBV15, with 9 bases lining up with TRBD2. CDR3 length equals 15 residues. Germline V gene lookup returns CDR1 LNHNV and CDR2 YYDKDF (reference sequence). V was pared by 0 bases and J by 8 bases, with 5 bases of the junction left unmatched. The CDR3 DNA reads as TGTGCCACCAGCAGAGATCCGCGGGAGGGGTATGAGCAGTTCTTC. Translated: CATSRDPREGYEQFF.

A single count supports this clone. This chain uses TRBV5-1 with TRBJ2-7; TRBD1 aligns across 10 bases. V lost 4 bases and J lost 3; bases outside the gene matches: 4. This CDR3 has 14 amino acids. CDR1 and CDR2 (germline): SGHRS, YFSETQ. The CDR3 is CASSIRTGGYEQYF. In DNA, the CDR3 is TGCGCCAGCAGCATAAGGACAGGGGGCTACGAGCAGTACTTC.

The chain uses TRBV4-1 and TRBJ1-5, with D hard to call. The CDR3 sequence is 14 residues long. The V end lost 2 bases, the J end lost 0 bases, and 5 bases lay between the germline ends. Germline V gene sequence: CDR1 MGHRA, CDR2 YSYEKL. The CDR3 loop reads CASSQPFSNQPQHF. The CDR3 region has the DNA TGCGCCAGCAGCCAACCGTTTAGCAATCAGCCCCAGCATTTT.

V gene TRBV11-2 combines with J gene TRBJ2-2, with a tentative D call TRBD2 (6 bases). The V gene lost 4 bases and the J gene lost 4 bases, with 19 bases spanning the gap. Germline CDR1 is SGHAT and CDR2 is FQNNGV. The CDR3 runs to 17 residues. CDR3 residues: CASSSTPTLASTGELFF. Here the CDR3 DNA reads TGTGCCAGCAGCTCCACCCCCACCCTAGCGAGCACCGGGGAGCTGTTTTTT.

This chain connects TRBV7-3 to TRBJ1-1; 8 bases line up with TRBD1. CDR1 is SGHTA and CDR2 is FQGTGA in the germline V gene. The CDR3 length is 14 residues. J gave up 5 bases and V 2 bases, and 4 bases lay outside the gene matches. The CDR3 here is CASSLQGAGTEAFF. The DNA of the CDR3 is TGTGCCAGCAGCTTACAGGGGGCTGGAACTGAAGCTTTCTTT.

The rearrangement links TRBV6-5 to TRBJ1-4, with unresolved D. V gave up 0 bases and J gave up 6 bases, with 11 bases separating them. CDR3 length: 15 amino acids. CDR1 MNHEY and CDR2 SVGAGI come from the germline V gene. This CDR3 is CASSYSALQDEKLFF. The CDR3 nucleotides read TGTGCCAGCAGTTACTCTGCCCTTCAGGATGAAAAACTGTTTTTT.

V usage is TRBV5-1 and J usage is TRBJ1-1; D call uncertain. The CDR3 covers 13 residues. V was cut by 7 bases and J by 4 bases, with 14 bases left in between. From germline, CDR1 is SGHRS and CDR2 YFSETQ. The CDR3 loop reads CASSPGWGTEAFF. The CDR3 region has the DNA TGCGCCAGCTCCCCGGGGTGGGGCACTGAAGCTTTCTTT.

This rearrangement joins TRBV7-8 to TRBJ1-1; no firm D call. The germline CDR1 and CDR2 sequences are SGHVS and FQNEAQ. V was pared by 1 base and J by 12 bases, with 15 bases between. The CDR3 contains 13 residues. Here the CDR3 reads CASSLGGQLMTFF. Written as DNA, the CDR3 is TGTGCCAGCAGCTTAGGAGGCCAACTGATGACTTTCTTT.

The rearrangement joins TRBV27 to TRBJ1-1; D call uncertain. Germline V lookup: CDR1 MNHEY, CDR2 SMNVEV (reference sequence). V lost 0 bases to trimming and J lost 7 bases, with 9 bases between them. CDR3 size: 13 residues. DNA for the CDR3: TGTGCCAGCAGTTTATCCCGTACAGTTGAAGCTTTCTTT. Protein product: CASSLSRTVEAFF.

The chain has TRBV28 and TRBJ1-2; 9 bases line up with TRBD1. This CDR3 has 14 amino acids. Germline assignment: CDR1 MDHEN and CDR2 SYDVKM. Trimming cost V 3 bases and J 4 bases; bases outside gene matches: 3. Here the CDR3 reads CASSFRDRVYGYTF. For the CDR3, the DNA is TGTGCCAGCAGTTTTAGGGACAGGGTCTATGGCTACACCTTC.

The V and J genes are TRBV6-1 and TRBJ2-3; D unclear. Trimming stripped 2 bases from V and 1 base from J, with 10 bases between. There are 15 residues in the CDR3. From germline, CDR1 is MNHNS and CDR2 SASEGT. In DNA, the CDR3 is TGTGCCAGCAGTGAAATTCCCGGTGGCACAGATACGCAGTATTTT. It codes for CASSEIPGGTDTQYF.

The genes are TRBV19 and TRBJ1-5; 10 nucleotides align to TRBD1. V gave up 3 bases and J gave up 7 bases; unmatched junction bases: 12. The CDR3 has 17 residues. The germline CDR1 and CDR2 sequences are LNHDA and SQIVND (reference sequence). The CDR3 is CASSIIKGQGIGQPQHF. The CDR3 nucleotides read TGTGCCAGTAGTATTATAAAGGGACAGGGGATCGGACAGCCCCAGCATTTT. Supplemented by reference TRBV19 and TRBJ1-5, the full variable domain reads DGGITQSPKYLFRKEGQNVTLSCEQNLNHDAMYWYRQDPGQGLRLIYYSQIVNDFQKGDIAEGYSVSREKKESFPLTVTSAQKNPTAFYLCASSIIKGQGIGQPQHFGDGTRLSIL.

The chain links TRBV24-1 to TRBJ2-2, with D possibly being TRBD2 (5 bases). Trimming shortened V by 7 bases and J by 5 bases, and 7 bases separated the two germline ends. Germline V lookup: CDR1 KGHDR, CDR2 SFDVKD. The CDR3 covers 12 residues. The chain's CDR3 is CATRDSTGELFF. The CDR3 DNA reads TGTGCCACCAGGGACTCAACCGGGGAGCTGTTTTTT.

This chain joins TRBV19 and TRBJ2-7; tentative D call: TRBD2 (6 bases). V was cut by 3 bases and J by 6 bases, with 12 bases left in between. Germline loops: CDR1 LNHDA, CDR2 SQIVND (reference sequence). The CDR3 is 13 amino acids. Written as DNA, the CDR3 is TGTGCCAGTAGTATGGGCCCAGCGGGCGAGCAGTACTTC. It specifies CASSMGPAGEQYF.